This T cell receptor beta chain stems from a study of CXCR3-negative and CXCR3-positive naive CD8 T cells. Naive CD8+ T lymphocytes were specified as CD45RO-CCR7+CD27+CD95-. The CDR3 totals 12 residues. Germline CDR1 and CDR2: DFQATT and SNEGSKA (reference sequence). Broader study findings: Cryopreserved PBMCs had partly decreased CXCR3 expression; fresh PBMCs were used in most assays. CXCR3-negative and CXCR3-positive naive cells shared comparable TRBV-TRBJ usage, but memory cells did not. When CXCR3-positive naive cells were set against CXCR3-negative naive cells, the former had more hydrophobic TRB CDR3s. Similarly elevated diversity marked both naive subsets, with memory CD8+ cells showing far lower diversity.

A note on this clonotype: Its antigen is as yet unknown.

TRB cDNA libraries were made by UMI-labeled 5' RACE. Reanalyzing the 5' RACE reads, TCRdb keeps one entry per CDR3 protein, without DNA. Recorded here are about 63,000 distinct CDR3 sequences; the top ten clones represent around 4.8%. Input material: naive CXCR3+ CD8+ T cells from blood. The subset here: CD45RO-CCR7+CD27+CD95- naive CD8+ T cells expressing CXCR3 (TNR3+). This TCR was recovered from a human donor in good health. Some clones in this sample may be carry-over from other donors' samples. The chain recombines TRBV20-1 with TRBJ2-1. The CDR3 is CSARGQFNEQFF.